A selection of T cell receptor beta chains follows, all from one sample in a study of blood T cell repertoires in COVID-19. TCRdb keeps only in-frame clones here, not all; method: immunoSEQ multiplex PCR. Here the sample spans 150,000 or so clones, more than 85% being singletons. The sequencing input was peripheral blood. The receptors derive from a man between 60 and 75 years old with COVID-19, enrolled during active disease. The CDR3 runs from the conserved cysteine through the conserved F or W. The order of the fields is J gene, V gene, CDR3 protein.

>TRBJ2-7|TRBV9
CASSQGGGTGSYEQYF
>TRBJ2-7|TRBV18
CASSPYSRGAEQYF
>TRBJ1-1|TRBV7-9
CASSLAGQANTEAFF
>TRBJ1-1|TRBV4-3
CASSQSRSPNTEAFF
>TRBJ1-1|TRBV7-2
CASSSGGVLNTEAFF
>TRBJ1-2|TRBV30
CAWSVPGTANYGYTF
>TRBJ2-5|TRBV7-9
CASSLMVAGGETQYF
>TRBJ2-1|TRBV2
CASIRSGRAGNEQFF
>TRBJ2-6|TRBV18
CASSPGTGFVSGANVLTF
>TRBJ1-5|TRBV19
CASSVTGATYQPQHF
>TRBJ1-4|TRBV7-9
CASSSQNTGGTNEKLFF
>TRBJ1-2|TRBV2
CASSENYVGYTF
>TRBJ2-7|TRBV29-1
CSVSDRGGYEQYF
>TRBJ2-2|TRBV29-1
CSATGNGNTGELFF
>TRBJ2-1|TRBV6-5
CASRLAGASYNEQFF
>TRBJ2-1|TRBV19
CASSIDLLARSSYNEQFF
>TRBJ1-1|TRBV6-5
CASSPDGRNTEAFF
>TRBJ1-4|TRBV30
CAWRSQAGEKLFF
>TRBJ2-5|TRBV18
CASSPSRAKETQYF
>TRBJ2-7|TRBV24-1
CATSGLPAYEQYF
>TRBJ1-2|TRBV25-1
CASSEGVGGLHGYTF
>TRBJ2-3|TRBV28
CASSQPRGQGGDTQYF
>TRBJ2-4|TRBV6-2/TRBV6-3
CASSYPVTSGNIQYF
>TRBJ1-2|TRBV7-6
CASSPTGQGAGGYTF
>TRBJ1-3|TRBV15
CATSRDRGDTIYF
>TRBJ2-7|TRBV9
CASSVRDRGFHEQYF
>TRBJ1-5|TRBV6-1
CASSEGIPEGNQPQHF
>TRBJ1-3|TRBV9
CASSVAGGATGNTIYF